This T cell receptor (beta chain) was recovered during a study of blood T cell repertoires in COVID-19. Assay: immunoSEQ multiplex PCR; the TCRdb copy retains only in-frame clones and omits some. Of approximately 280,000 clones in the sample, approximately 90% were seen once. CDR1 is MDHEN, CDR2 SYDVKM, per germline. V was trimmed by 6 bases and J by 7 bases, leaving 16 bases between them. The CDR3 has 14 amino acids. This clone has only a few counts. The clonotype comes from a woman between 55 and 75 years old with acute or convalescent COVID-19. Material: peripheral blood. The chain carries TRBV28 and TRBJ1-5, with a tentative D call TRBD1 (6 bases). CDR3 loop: CASRLQGSEQPQHF. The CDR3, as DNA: TGTGCCAGCAGATTACAGGGATCGGAGCAGCCCCAGCATTTT.